This T cell receptor (beta chain) comes out of a study of control samples from healthy donors and cancer patients. Assay: immunoSEQ multiplex PCR; the TCRdb copy retains only in-frame clones and omits some. The data show about 35,000 clones, about 88% seen once. Germline V gene data show CDR1 as MNHEY and CDR2 as SMNVEV (reference sequence). This CDR3 spans 15 amino acids. Between the trimmed V and J ends, which lost 7 bases and 0 bases, there was a span of 12 bases. Sequencing used PBMCs. This receptor was obtained from a woman in her forties with lung cancer. The chain uses TRBV27 and TRBJ1-4; maybe TRBD1 (6 bases). CDR3 in DNA: TGTGCCAGCATCCCATGGACAGCAACTAATGAAAAACTGTTTTTT. Translating gives CASIPWTATNEKLFF.